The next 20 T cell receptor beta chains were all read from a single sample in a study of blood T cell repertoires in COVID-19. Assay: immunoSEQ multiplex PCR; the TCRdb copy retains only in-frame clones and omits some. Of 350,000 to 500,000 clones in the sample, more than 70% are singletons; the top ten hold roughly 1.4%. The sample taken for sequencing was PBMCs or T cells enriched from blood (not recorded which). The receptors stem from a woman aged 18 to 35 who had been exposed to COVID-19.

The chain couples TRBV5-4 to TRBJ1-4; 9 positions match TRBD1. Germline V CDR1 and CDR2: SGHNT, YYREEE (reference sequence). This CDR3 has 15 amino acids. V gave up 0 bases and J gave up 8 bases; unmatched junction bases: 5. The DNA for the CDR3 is TGTGCCAGCAGCTTGGGGGGGACAGGGCGAGAAAAACTGTTTTTT. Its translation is CASSLGGTGREKLFF.

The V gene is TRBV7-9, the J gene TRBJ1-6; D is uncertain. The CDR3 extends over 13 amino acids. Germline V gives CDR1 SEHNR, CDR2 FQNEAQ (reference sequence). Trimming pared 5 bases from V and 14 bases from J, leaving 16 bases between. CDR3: CASSPDIRKALHF. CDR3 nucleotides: TGTGCCAGCAGCCCTGACATTAGGAAAGCCCTCCACTTT.

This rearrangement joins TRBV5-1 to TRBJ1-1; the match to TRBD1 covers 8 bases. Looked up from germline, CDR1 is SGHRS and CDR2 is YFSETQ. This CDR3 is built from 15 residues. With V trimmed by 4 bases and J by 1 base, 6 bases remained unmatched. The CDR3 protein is CASSPTGVKNTEAFF. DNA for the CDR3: TGCGCCAGCAGCCCGACAGGGGTGAAGAACACTGAAGCTTTCTTT.

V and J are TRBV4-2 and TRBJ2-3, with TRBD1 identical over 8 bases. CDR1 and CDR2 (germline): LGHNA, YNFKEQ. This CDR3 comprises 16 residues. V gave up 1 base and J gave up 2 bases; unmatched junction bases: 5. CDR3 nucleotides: TGTGCCAGCAGCCAAGCTGGGACAGGCTACACAGATACGCAGTATTTT. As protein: CASSQAGTGYTDTQYF.

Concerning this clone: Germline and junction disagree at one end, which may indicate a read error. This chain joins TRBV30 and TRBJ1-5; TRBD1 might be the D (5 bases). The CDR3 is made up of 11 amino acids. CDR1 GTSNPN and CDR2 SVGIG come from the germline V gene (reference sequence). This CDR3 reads CAWSTGQGQNF. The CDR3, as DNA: TGTGCCTGGAGTACGGGTCAGGGCCAAAATTTT. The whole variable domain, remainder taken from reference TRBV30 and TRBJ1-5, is SQTIHQWPATLVQPVGSPLSLECTVEGTSNPNLYWYRQAAGRGLQLLFYSVGIGQISSEVPQNLSASRPQDRQFILSSKKLLLSDSGFYLCAWSTGQGQNFGDGTRLSIL.

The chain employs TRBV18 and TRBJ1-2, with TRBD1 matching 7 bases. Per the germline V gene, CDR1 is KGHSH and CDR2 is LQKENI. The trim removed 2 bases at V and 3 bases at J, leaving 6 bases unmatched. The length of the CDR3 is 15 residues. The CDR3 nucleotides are TGTGCCAGCTCACCATCCACAGGGGCTTACTATGGCTACACCTTC. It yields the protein CASSPSTGAYYGYTF.

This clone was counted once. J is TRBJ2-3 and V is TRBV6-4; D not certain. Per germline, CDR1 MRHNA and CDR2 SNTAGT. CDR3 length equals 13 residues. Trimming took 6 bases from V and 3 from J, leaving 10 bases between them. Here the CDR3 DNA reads TGTGCCAGCAGAAGGAGCCTTACAGATACGCAGTATTTT. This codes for CASRRSLTDTQYF.

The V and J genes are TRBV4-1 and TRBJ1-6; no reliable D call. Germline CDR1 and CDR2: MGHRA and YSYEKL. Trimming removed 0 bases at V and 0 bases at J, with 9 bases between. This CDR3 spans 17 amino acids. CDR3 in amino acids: CASSQDPGGSYNSPLHF. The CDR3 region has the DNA TGCGCCAGCAGCCAAGATCCAGGAGGCTCCTATAATTCACCCCTCCACTTT.

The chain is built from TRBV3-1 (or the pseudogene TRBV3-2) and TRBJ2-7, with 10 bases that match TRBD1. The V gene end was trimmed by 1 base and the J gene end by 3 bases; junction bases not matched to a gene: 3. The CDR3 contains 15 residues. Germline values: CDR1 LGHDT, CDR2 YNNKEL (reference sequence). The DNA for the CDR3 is TGTGCCAGCAGCCAAGGTGGACAGGGGGACTACGAGCAGTACTTC. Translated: CASSQGGQGDYEQYF.

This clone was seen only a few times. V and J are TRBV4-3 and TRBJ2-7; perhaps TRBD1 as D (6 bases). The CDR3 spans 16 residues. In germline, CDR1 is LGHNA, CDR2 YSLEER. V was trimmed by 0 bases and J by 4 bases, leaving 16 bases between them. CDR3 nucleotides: TGCGCCAGCAGCCAAGATCAGGGGTCGACAAAATACGAGCAGTACTTC. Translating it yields CASSQDQGSTKYEQYF.

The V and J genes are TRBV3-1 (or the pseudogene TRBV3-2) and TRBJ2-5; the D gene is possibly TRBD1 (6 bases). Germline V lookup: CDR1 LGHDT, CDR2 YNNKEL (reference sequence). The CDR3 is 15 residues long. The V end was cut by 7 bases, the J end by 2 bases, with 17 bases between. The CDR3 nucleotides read TGTGCCAGCACCACATCCGGGACAATACAAGAGACCCAGTACTTC. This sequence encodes CASTTSGTIQETQYF.

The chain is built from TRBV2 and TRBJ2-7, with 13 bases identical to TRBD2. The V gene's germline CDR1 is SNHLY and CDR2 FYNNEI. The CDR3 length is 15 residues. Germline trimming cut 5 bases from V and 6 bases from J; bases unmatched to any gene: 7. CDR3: CASSRTSGSHSEQYF. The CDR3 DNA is TGTGCCAGCAGTCGGACTAGCGGGAGTCACAGCGAGCAGTACTTC.

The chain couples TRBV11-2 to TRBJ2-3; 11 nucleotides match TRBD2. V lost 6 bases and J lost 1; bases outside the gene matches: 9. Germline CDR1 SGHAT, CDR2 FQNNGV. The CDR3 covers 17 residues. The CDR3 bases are TGTGCCAGCAGAAAGATAGCGGGGGGGCCCCGCACAGATACGCAGTATTTT. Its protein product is CASRKIAGGPRTDTQYF.

The CDR3 bases are TGTGCCAGCAGCCTAACCCCCCTTCAGGGAGTTTGGCGGGGGGGCTCTACAGATACGCAGTATTTT. Protein: CASSLTPLQGVWRGGSTDTQYF. The chain combines TRBV7-8 with TRBJ2-3; the match to TRBD2 covers 9 bases. The CDR3 sequence is 22 residues long. V lost 5 bases and J lost 3; bases outside the gene matches: 27. Per the germline V gene, CDR1 is SGHVS and CDR2 is FQNEAQ.

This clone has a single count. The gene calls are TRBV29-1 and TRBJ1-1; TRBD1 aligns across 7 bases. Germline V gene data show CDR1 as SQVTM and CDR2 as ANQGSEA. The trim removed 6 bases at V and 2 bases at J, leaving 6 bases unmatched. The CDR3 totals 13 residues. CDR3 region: CSVTGQLNTEAFF. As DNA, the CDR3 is TGCAGCGTGACGGGACAGTTAAACACTGAAGCTTTCTTT.

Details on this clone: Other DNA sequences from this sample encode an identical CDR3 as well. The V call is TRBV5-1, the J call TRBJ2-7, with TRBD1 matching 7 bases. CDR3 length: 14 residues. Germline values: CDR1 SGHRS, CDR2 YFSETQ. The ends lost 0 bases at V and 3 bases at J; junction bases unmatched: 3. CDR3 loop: CASSLGQGGYEQYF. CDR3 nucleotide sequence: TGCGCCAGCAGCTTGGGACAGGGTGGCTACGAGCAGTACTTC.

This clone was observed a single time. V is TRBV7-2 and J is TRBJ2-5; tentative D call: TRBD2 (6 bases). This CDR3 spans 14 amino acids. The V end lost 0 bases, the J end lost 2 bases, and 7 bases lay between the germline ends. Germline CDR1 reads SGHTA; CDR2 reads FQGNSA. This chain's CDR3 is CASSLARDQETQYF. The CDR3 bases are TGTGCCAGCAGCTTAGCGCGGGATCAAGAGACCCAGTACTTC.

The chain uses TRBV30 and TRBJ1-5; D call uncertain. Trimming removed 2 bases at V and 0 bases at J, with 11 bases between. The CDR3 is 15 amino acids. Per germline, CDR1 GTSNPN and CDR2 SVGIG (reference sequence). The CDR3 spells CAWSLRYYSNQPQHF. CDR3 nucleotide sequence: TGTGCCTGGAGTCTGCGGTACTATAGCAATCAGCCCCAGCATTTT. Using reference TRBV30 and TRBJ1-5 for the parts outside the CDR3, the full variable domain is SQTIHQWPATLVQPVGSPLSLECTVEGTSNPNLYWYRQAAGRGLQLLFYSVGIGQISSEVPQNLSASRPQDRQFILSSKKLLLSDSGFYLCAWSLRYYSNQPQHFGDGTRLSIL.

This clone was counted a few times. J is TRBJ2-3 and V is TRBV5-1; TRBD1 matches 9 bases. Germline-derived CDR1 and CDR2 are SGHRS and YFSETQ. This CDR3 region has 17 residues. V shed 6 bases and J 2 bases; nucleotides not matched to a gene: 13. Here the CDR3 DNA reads TGCGCCAGCACCAATCCGACAGGGGGGGGTCCCACAGATACGCAGTATTTT. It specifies CASTNPTGGGPTDTQYF.

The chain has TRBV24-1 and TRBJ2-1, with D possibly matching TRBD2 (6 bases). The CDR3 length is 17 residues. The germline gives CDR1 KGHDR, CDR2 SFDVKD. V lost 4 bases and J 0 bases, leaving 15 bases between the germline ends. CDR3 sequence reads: CATSERSRGPSYNEQFF. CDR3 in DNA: TGTGCCACCAGTGAACGATCGCGGGGTCCCTCCTACAATGAGCAGTTCTTC.